These T cell receptor beta chains were read from a single sample in a study of blood T cell repertoires in COVID-19. Profiled with immunoSEQ multiplex PCR; TCRdb holds only in-frame clones, not every one. The table lists 50,000 to 65,000 clones, around 90% of them singletons. Sequenced sample: peripheral blood. All receptors derive from a man aged 50-60 years with active COVID-19. CDR3s include the opening cysteine and the closing phenylalanine or tryptophan. The order of the fields is D gene, J gene, V gene, clone size, CDR3 protein, CDR3 DNA. A D gene is named only where the DNA matches it firmly. Size is omitted from some rows. Given values are once, few, many or a class for expanded clones.

D: TRBD1; J: TRBJ1-4; V: TRBV2; size: .; CDR3: CASSEQTGVREKLFF; DNA: TGTGCCAGCAGTGAACAGACAGGGGTGCGTGAAAAACTGTTTTTT
D: .; J: TRBJ1-2; V: TRBV7-9; size: .; CDR3: CASSSDRLLYGYTF; DNA: TGTGCCAGCAGCTCGGACAGACTCCTCTATGGCTACACCTTC
D: TRBD2; J: TRBJ2-1; V: TRBV5-1; size: .; CDR3: CASSYSSGGGGEQFF; DNA: TGCGCCAGCAGCTACTCTAGCGGGGGTGGAGGTGAGCAGTTCTTC
D: TRBD1; J: TRBJ2-7; V: TRBV10-3; size: once; CDR3: CAISESTGAYEQYF; DNA: TGTGCCATCAGTGAGTCGACAGGGGCCTACGAGCAGTACTTC
D: .; J: TRBJ1-6; V: TRBV5-4; size: few; CDR3: CASTFGGGGYNSPLHF; DNA: TGTGCCAGCACCTTTGGGGGAGGGGGATATAATTCACCCCTCCACTTT
D: .; J: TRBJ1-1; V: TRBV2; size: .; CDR3: CASSDPHLGNTEAFF; DNA: TGTGCCAGCAGCGACCCTCACCTAGGGAACACTGAAGCTTTCTTT
D: TRBD1; J: TRBJ2-7; V: TRBV6-5; size: .; CDR3: CASRLGQGAYEQYF; DNA: TGTGCCAGCCGCCTGGGACAGGGGGCTTACGAGCAGTACTTC
D: TRBD2; J: TRBJ2-1; V: TRBV9; size: .; CDR3: CASSSGAAGVGNEQFF; DNA: TGTGCCAGCAGCTCAGGGGCAGCGGGGGTTGGGAATGAGCAGTTCTTC
D: TRBD1; J: TRBJ1-4; V: TRBV3-1/TRBV3-2; size: .; CDR3: CASSNRGNEKLFF; DNA: TGTGCCAGCAGCAACAGGGGGAATGAAAAACTGTTTTTT
D: TRBD2; J: TRBJ2-3; V: TRBV5-1; size: .; CDR3: CASSVSGGGRDTQYF; DNA: TGCGCCAGCAGCGTTAGCGGGGGCGGTCGGGATACGCAGTATTTT
D: .; J: TRBJ1-2; V: TRBV3-1/TRBV3-2; size: .; CDR3: CASSQVTDPNYGYTF; DNA: TGTGCCAGCAGCCAAGTGACAGACCCAAACTATGGCTACACCTTC
D: .; J: TRBJ1-2; V: TRBV6-6; size: .; CDR3: CASSYTDGYTF; DNA: TGTGCCAGCAGTTACACGGATGGCTACACCTTC
D: .; J: TRBJ2-3; V: TRBV11-2; size: .; CDR3: CASSLVSVSTDTQYF; DNA: TGTGCCAGCAGCTTAGTGTCGGTTAGCACAGATACGCAGTATTTT
D: .; J: TRBJ2-3; V: TRBV7-2; size: .; CDR3: CASSPQFTDTQYF; DNA: TGTGCCAGCAGCCCCCAGTTCACAGATACGCAGTATTTT
D: TRBD1; J: TRBJ2-5; V: TRBV13; size: .; CDR3: CASSLVWTGALPGAQYF; DNA: TGTGCCAGCAGCTTAGTATGGACAGGGGCCCTGCCCGGGGCCCAGTACTTC
D: .; J: TRBJ1-1; V: TRBV19; size: .; CDR3: CASSIGRRIINTEAFF; DNA: TGTGCCAGTAGTATAGGACGGCGGATTATAAACACTGAAGCTTTCTTT